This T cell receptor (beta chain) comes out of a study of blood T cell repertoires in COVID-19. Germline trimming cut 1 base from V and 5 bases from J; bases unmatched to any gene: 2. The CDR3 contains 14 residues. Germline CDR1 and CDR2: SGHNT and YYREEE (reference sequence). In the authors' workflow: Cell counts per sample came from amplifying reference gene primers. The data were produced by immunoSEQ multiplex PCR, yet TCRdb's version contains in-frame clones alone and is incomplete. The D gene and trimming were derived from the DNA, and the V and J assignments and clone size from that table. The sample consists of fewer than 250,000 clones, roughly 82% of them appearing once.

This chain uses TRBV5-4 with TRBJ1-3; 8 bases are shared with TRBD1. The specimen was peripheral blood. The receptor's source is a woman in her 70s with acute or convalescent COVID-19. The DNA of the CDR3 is TGTGCCAGCAGCTTGCAGGGGGCGCGAAACACCATATATTTT. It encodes CASSLQGARNTIYF.